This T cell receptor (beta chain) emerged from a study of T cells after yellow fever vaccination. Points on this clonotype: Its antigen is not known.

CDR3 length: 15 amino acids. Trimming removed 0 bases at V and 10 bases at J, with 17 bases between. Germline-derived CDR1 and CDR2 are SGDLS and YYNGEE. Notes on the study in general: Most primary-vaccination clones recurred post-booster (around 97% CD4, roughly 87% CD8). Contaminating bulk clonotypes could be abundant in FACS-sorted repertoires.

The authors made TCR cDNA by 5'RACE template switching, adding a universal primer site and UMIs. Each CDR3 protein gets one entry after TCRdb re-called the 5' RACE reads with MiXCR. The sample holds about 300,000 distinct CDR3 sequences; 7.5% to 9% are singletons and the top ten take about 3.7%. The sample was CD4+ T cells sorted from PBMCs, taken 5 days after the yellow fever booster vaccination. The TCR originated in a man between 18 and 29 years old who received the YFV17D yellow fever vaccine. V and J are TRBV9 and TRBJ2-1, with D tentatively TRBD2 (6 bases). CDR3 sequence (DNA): TGTGCCAGCAGCGTAGGCCTAGTGGGGGGTGACGAGCAGTTCTTC. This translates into CASSVGLVGGDEQFF.